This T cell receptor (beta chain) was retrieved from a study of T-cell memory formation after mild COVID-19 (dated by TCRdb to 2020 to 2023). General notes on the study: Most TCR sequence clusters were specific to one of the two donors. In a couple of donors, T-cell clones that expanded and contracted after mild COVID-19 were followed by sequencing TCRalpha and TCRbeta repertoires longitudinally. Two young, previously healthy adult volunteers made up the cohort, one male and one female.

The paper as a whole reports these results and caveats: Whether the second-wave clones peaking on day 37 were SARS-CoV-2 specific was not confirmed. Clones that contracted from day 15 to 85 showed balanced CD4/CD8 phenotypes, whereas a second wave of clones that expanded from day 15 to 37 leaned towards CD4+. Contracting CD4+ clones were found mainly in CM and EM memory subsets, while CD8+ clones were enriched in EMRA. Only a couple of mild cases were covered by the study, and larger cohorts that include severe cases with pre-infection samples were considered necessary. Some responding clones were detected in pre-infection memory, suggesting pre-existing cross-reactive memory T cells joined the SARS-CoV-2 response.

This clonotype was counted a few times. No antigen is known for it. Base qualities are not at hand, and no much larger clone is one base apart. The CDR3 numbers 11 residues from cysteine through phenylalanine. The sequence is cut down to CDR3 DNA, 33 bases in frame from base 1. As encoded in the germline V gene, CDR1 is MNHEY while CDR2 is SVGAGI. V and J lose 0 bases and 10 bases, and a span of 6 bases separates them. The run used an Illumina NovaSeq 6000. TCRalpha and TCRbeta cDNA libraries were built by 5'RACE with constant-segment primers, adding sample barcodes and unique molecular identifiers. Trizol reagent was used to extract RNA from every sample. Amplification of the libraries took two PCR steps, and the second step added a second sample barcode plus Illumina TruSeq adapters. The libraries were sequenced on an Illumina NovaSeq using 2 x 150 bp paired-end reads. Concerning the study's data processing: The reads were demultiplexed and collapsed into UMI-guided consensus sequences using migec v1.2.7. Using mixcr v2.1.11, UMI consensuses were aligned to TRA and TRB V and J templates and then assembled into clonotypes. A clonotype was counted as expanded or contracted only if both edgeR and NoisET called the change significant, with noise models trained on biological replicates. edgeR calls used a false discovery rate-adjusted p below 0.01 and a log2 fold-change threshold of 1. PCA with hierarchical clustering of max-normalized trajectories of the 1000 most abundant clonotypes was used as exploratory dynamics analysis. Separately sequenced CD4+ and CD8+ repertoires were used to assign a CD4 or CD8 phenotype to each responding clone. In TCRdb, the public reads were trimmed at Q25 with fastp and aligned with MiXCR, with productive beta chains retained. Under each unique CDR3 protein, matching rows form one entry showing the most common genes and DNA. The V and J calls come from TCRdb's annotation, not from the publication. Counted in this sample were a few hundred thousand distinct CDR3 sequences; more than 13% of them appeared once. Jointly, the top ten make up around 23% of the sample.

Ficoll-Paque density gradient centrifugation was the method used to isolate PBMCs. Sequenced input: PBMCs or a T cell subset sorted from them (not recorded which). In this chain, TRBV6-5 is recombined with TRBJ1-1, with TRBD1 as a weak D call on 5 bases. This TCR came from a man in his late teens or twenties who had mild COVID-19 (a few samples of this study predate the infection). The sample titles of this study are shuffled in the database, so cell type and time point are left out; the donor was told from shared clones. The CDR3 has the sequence CASSYSGVAFF. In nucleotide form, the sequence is TGTGCCAGCAGTTACTCGGGGGTAGCTTTCTTT.